This is a list of T cell receptor beta chains from one sample in a study of glioma-infiltrating T cells after dendritic cell vaccination. Using immunoSEQ multiplex PCR, the repertoire was profiled, and TCRdb retains in-frame clones only, with some absent. The sample consists of roughly 70,000 clones, almost 85% of them appearing once. The sample consisted of blood, taken before dendritic cell vaccination. Source of these receptors: a human donor with glioblastoma. The CDR3 runs from the conserved cysteine through the conserved F or W. D genes are given only for firm matches. Some rows mark clone size as missing; the rest say once, few, many or name a class of expanded clone.

d_gene: TRBD1; j_gene: TRBJ2-7; abundance: NA; v_gene: TRBV5-6; CDR3nt: TGTGCCAGCAGCTTGAGACAGGGAGAATTCTACTTC; CDR3aa: CASSLRQGEFYF
d_gene: TRBD1; j_gene: TRBJ1-2; abundance: NA; v_gene: TRBV28; CDR3nt: TGTGCCAGCAGTTTGGGACAGGGTACGCCTGGCTACACCTTC; CDR3aa: CASSLGQGTPGYTF
d_gene: NA; j_gene: TRBJ1-2; abundance: many; v_gene: TRBV9; CDR3nt: TGTGCCAGCAGCCTCACACAGGGTTCTGCTAACTATGGCTACACCTTC; CDR3aa: CASSLTQGSANYGYTF
d_gene: TRBD2; j_gene: TRBJ2-1; abundance: NA; v_gene: TRBV2; CDR3nt: TGTGCCAGCAACTCGGGGACTACCTCCTACAATGAGCAGTTCTTC; CDR3aa: CASNSGTTSYNEQFF
d_gene: NA; j_gene: TRBJ1-6; abundance: NA; v_gene: TRBV29-1; CDR3nt: TGCAGCGTCGAACCTAACCCCGCAGGGGAAGATTCACCCCTCCACTTT; CDR3aa: CSVEPNPAGEDSPLHF
d_gene: TRBD2; j_gene: TRBJ2-1; abundance: NA; v_gene: TRBV7-9; CDR3nt: TGTGCCAGCAGCAATAGCGGGAATGAGCAGTTCTTC; CDR3aa: CASSNSGNEQFF
d_gene: TRBD2; j_gene: TRBJ2-1; abundance: NA; v_gene: TRBV6-5; CDR3nt: TGTGCCAGCACCCGGACTAGCGACATAAACAATGAGCAGTTCTTC; CDR3aa: CASTRTSDINNEQFF
d_gene: NA; j_gene: TRBJ1-5; abundance: NA; v_gene: TRBV6-1; CDR3nt: TGTGCCAGCAGTGACAGACAGGCTAATCAGCCCCAGCATTTT; CDR3aa: CASSDRQANQPQHF
d_gene: NA; j_gene: TRBJ2-1; abundance: NA; v_gene: TRBV2; CDR3nt: TGTGCCAGCAGATTCGGGCGGACACCCCAGTTCTTC; CDR3aa: CASRFGRTPQFF
d_gene: NA; j_gene: TRBJ2-1; abundance: NA; v_gene: TRBV5-1; CDR3nt: TGCGCCAGCACCTTAGACGGAACTAACTACAATGGGCAGTTCTTC; CDR3aa: CASTLDGTNYNGQFF
d_gene: TRBD1; j_gene: TRBJ2-3; abundance: NA; v_gene: TRBV6-1; CDR3nt: TGTGCCAGCAGAGCACCGGGACAGGGCACAGATACGCAGTATTTT; CDR3aa: CASRAPGQGTDTQYF
d_gene: NA; j_gene: TRBJ1-5; abundance: NA; v_gene: TRBV9; CDR3nt: TGTGCCAGCAGCCTATCAGGACTCCGGCATCAGCCCCAGCATTTT; CDR3aa: CASSLSGLRHQPQHF
d_gene: TRBD1; j_gene: TRBJ2-1; abundance: NA; v_gene: TRBV5-8; CDR3nt: TGTGCCAGCAGCGCGGACAGGGGGAGAGAGCAGTTCTTC; CDR3aa: CASSADRGREQFF
d_gene: TRBD2; j_gene: TRBJ2-3; abundance: NA; v_gene: TRBV2; CDR3nt: TGTGCCAGCGAGGGGCCTAGCGGGGGGGCCCCAGATACGCAGTATTTT; CDR3aa: CASEGPSGGAPDTQYF
d_gene: NA; j_gene: TRBJ1-6; abundance: NA; v_gene: TRBV18; CDR3nt: TGTGCCAGCTCACCACCCCAGGGCTCGAATTCACCCCTCCACTTT; CDR3aa: CASSPPQGSNSPLHF
d_gene: TRBD2; j_gene: TRBJ2-2; abundance: NA; v_gene: TRBV9; CDR3nt: TGTGCCAGCAGCGTAGCGGCGGGAGGGCCGATCGGGGAGCTGTTTTTT; CDR3aa: CASSVAAGGPIGELFF
d_gene: NA; j_gene: TRBJ1-4; abundance: NA; v_gene: TRBV7-9; CDR3nt: TGTGCCAGCAGCTCGGATGGGGGCTTTAATGAAAAACTGTTTTTT; CDR3aa: CASSSDGGFNEKLFF
d_gene: TRBD2; j_gene: TRBJ2-3; abundance: NA; v_gene: TRBV6-4; CDR3nt: TGTGCCAGCAGTGAAGGTGCGGGGGGGCGTCGCACAGATACGCAGTATTTT; CDR3aa: CASSEGAGGRRTDTQYF
d_gene: NA; j_gene: TRBJ2-7; abundance: few; v_gene: TRBV6-1; CDR3nt: TGTGCCACCAGCCCAGGGGGGACTGCATCCTACGAGCAGTACTTC; CDR3aa: CATSPGGTASYEQYF
d_gene: NA; j_gene: TRBJ1-2; abundance: NA; v_gene: TRBV6-5; CDR3nt: TGTGCCAGCAGCCGGCAACTACAGGGATACTATGGCTACACCTTC; CDR3aa: CASSRQLQGYYGYTF
d_gene: NA; j_gene: TRBJ2-6; abundance: NA; v_gene: TRBV25-1; CDR3nt: TGTGCCAGCAGTGAATCAGGCCGATTCCCGGTCCTGACTTTC; CDR3aa: CASSESGRFPVLTF
d_gene: TRBD1; j_gene: TRBJ2-5; abundance: NA; v_gene: TRBV4-2; CDR3nt: TGTGCCAGCAGCCAGACAGGGGGGGAGGAGACCCAGTACTTC; CDR3aa: CASSQTGGEETQYF
d_gene: TRBD1; j_gene: TRBJ1-1; abundance: NA; v_gene: TRBV6-6; CDR3nt: TGTGCCAGCAGTCCCTTCATAGACAGGGTGACTGAAGCTTTCTTT; CDR3aa: CASSPFIDRVTEAFF
d_gene: NA; j_gene: TRBJ2-3; abundance: NA; v_gene: TRBV19; CDR3nt: TGTGCCAGTTCCGCGACTTCCCCAGGGCCCCCAGATACGCAGTATTTT; CDR3aa: CASSATSPGPPDTQYF
d_gene: NA; j_gene: TRBJ1-3; abundance: NA; v_gene: TRBV6-1; CDR3nt: TGTGCCAGCAGTGTCCAGGGGCCTGGAAACACCATATATTTT; CDR3aa: CASSVQGPGNTIYF